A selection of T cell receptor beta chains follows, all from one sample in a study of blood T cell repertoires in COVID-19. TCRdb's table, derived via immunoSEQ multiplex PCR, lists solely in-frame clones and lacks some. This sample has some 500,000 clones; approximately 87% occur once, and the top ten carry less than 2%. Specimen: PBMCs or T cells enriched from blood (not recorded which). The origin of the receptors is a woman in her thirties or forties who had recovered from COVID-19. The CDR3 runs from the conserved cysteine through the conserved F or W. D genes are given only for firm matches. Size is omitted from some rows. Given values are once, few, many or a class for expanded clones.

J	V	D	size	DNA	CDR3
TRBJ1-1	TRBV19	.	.	TGTGCCAGTAGTATAAGGCTCGGGGAAACTGAAGCTTTCTTT	CASSIRLGETEAFF
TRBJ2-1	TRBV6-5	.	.	TGTGCCAGCAGTTGGTCGAGACTCCCACTAAACAATGAGCAGTTCTTC	CASSWSRLPLNNEQFF
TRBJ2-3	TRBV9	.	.	TGTGCCAGCAGGGGGAGTTCCGATACGCAGTATTTT	CASRGSSDTQYF
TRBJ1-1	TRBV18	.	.	TGTGCCAGCTCACCACGCGACAGCTTGACAGAGGACACTGAAGCTTTCTTT	CASSPRDSLTEDTEAFF
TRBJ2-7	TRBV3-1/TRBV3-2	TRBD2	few	TGTGCCAGCAGCCCCACTAGCGGGAGGGCCCTCCTGTACTTC	CASSPTSGRALLYF
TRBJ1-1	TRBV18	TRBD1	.	TGTGCCAGCTCACTACCCCGGGACAGGCGTGCGACTGAAGCTTTCTTT	CASSLPRDRRATEAFF
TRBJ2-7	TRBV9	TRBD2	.	TGTGCCAGCAGCGTGAGGGCGGGAGGTAGAGAGGAGCAGTACTTC	CASSVRAGGREEQYF
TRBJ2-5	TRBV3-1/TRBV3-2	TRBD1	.	TGTGCCAGCCAAAGGACAGGAAGAGAGACCCAGTACTTC	CASQRTGRETQYF
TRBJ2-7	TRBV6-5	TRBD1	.	TGTGCCAGACTAACGACAGGGGGCTACGAGCAGTACTTC	CARLTTGGYEQYF
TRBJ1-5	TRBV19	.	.	TGTGCCAGTAGTATTAATGAGGGCAGTCAGCCCCAGCATTTT	CASSINEGSQPQHF
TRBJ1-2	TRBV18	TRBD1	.	TGTGCCAGCTCACCGCGAGAACAGGGGGCGGTCTATGGCTACACCTTC	CASSPREQGAVYGYTF
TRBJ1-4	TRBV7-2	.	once	TGTGCCAGCAGCGCGGACAGTAATGAAAAACTGTTTTTT	CASSADSNEKLFF
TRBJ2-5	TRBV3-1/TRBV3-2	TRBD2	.	TGTGCCAGCAGCCAAGGTTGGAGCGGGAGGGCCTTGGAGACCCAGTACTTC	CASSQGWSGRALETQYF
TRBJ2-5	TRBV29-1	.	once	TGCAGCGTCAGCTTGAGGCAGAAAGAGACCCAGTACTTC	CSVSLRQKETQYF
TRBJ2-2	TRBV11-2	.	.	TGTGCCAGCAGCTTCCGCGGCCTTACTGACGCGAACACCGGGGAGCTGTTTTTT	CASSFRGLTDANTGELFF
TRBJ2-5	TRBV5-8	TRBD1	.	TGTGCCAGCAGCTTGGTGCGGGACAGGGGCTTCATCCAGTACTTC	CASSLVRDRGFIQYF